These 27 T cell receptor beta chains were all obtained from the same sample, sequenced in a study of blood T cell repertoires in COVID-19. Clones were sequenced by immunoSEQ multiplex PCR, and TCRdb holds only the in-frame ones, with some missing. The repertoire holds some 80,000 clones, with roughly nine tenths as singletons. The sample comprised peripheral blood. The receptors were sampled from a man between 50 and 59 years old with active or convalescent COVID-19.

The rearrangement uses TRBV30 and TRBJ1-1; the match to TRBD1 covers 7 bases. The CDR3 has 13 residues. Germline values: CDR1 GTSNPN, CDR2 SVGIG (reference sequence). With 3 bases clipped from V and 1 base from J, the junction kept 2 bases outside the gene matches. CDR3 residues: CAWRGQPNTEAFF. The CDR3 DNA sequence: TGTGCCTGGAGGGGACAGCCGAACACTGAAGCTTTCTTT.

This clone was recorded once. The gene calls are TRBV2 and TRBJ1-4; D might be TRBD1 (6 bases). The length of the CDR3 is 15 residues. CDR1 is SNHLY, CDR2 FYNNEI, per germline. V dropped 8 bases and J dropped 3 bases, with 16 bases sitting between them. In DNA, the CDR3 is TGTGCCAGCGCTACCATGGCAGGGGCTAATGAAAAACTGTTTTTT. Protein product: CASATMAGANEKLFF.

The rearrangement links TRBV2 to TRBJ1-5; 7 bases match TRBD1. CDR3 length equals 13 residues. Trimming removed 5 bases from V and 4 bases from J; junction bases left unmatched: 2. CDR1 and CDR2 from the germline V gene are SNHLY and FYNNEI. CDR3 region: CASSSDRNQPQHF. In nucleotides, the CDR3 is TGTGCCAGCAGTTCGGACAGGAATCAGCCCCAGCATTTT.

The gene calls are TRBV3-1 (or the pseudogene TRBV3-2) and TRBJ2-5, with TRBD1 as a possible D gene (5 bases). From germline, CDR1 is LGHDT and CDR2 YNNKEL (reference sequence). V was clipped by 2 bases and J by 4 bases, with 17 bases between them. The length of the CDR3 is 16 residues. CDR3 in amino acids: CASSQWGRGRTETQYF. CDR3 coding DNA: TGTGCCAGCAGCCAATGGGGAAGGGGTAGGACAGAGACCCAGTACTTC.

This chain joins TRBV7-9 and TRBJ1-1, with 7 bases fitting TRBD1. V shed 4 bases and J 5 bases; nucleotides not matched to a gene: 10. The CDR3 sequence is 15 residues long. The germline gives CDR1 SEHNR, CDR2 FQNEAQ (reference sequence). As DNA, the CDR3 is TGTGCCAGCAGCTGGACAGGCCGTGGGAGGACTGAAGCTTTCTTT. Protein sequence: CASSWTGRGRTEAFF.

This chain uses TRBV15 with TRBJ2-5, with D perhaps TRBD1 (6 bases). The CDR3 is made up of 13 amino acids. Germline V gene data show CDR1 as LNHNV and CDR2 as YYDKDF (reference sequence). V lost 7 bases to trimming and J lost 3 bases, with 12 bases between them. CDR3 sequence reads: CATTQGTEETQYF. The CDR3, as DNA: TGTGCCACCACCCAGGGGACCGAAGAGACCCAGTACTTC.

The V and J genes are TRBV6-1 and TRBJ1-6; maybe TRBD1 (6 bases). CDR1 and CDR2 from the germline V gene are MNHNS and SASEGT. Trimming stripped 2 bases from V and 10 bases from J, with 21 bases between. This CDR3 has 17 amino acids. As DNA, the CDR3 is TGTGCCAGCAGTGAACCATCGGGGGGCCCCATTGGGTCACCCCTCCACTTT. Protein product: CASSEPSGGPIGSPLHF.

This clone was seen a handful of times. This chain links TRBV19 with TRBJ2-2, with TRBD2 as a possible D gene (6 bases). The CDR3 consists of 16 residues. V lost 10 bases and J lost 2, with 20 bases in between. Germline assignment: CDR1 LNHDA and CDR2 SQIVND (reference sequence). The CDR3 bases are TGTGCCACCAGTATCCCCTTGGGGGGAAACACCGGGGAGCTGTTTTTT. This translates into CATSIPLGGNTGELFF.

The V gene is TRBV11-1, the J gene TRBJ2-1; possibly TRBD1 for D (5 bases). Trimming stripped 5 bases from V and 9 bases from J, with 17 bases between. The CDR3 totals 14 residues. Germline values: CDR1 SGHAT, CDR2 FQDESV (reference sequence). The CDR3 reads CASSRTTGQGEQFF. The CDR3 nucleotides are TGTGCCAGCAGCCGGACAACCGGCCAGGGTGAGCAGTTCTTC.

This sequence joins TRBV5-6 and TRBJ2-3, with a possible D match to TRBD1 (6 bases). Germline CDR1 reads SGHDT; CDR2 reads YYEEEE. Trimming removed 4 bases from V and 2 bases from J, with 11 bases in between. The CDR3 extends over 14 amino acids. The CDR3 nucleotides read TGTGCCAGCAGCCTCGGGACATTCACAGATACGCAGTATTTT. This sequence encodes CASSLGTFTDTQYF.

J is TRBJ1-2 and V is TRBV5-4, with D perhaps matching TRBD1 (5 bases). The V and J ends lost 1 base and 0 bases respectively, with 19 bases between them. The CDR3 sequence is 18 residues long. Germline CDR1 reads SGHNT; CDR2 reads YYREEE (reference sequence). The CDR3 sequence is CASSLTTNKGVTNYGYTF. The CDR3 DNA follows: TGTGCCAGCAGCTTGACCACCAACAAAGGGGTAACTAACTATGGCTACACCTTC.

The J gene is TRBJ1-3, the V gene TRBV10-3; TRBD1 might be the D (5 bases). Per the germline V gene, CDR1 is ENHRY and CDR2 is SYGVKD. The V and J ends lost 10 bases and 1 base respectively, with 8 bases between them. The CDR3 is made up of 12 amino acids. Here the CDR3 DNA reads TGTGCCAGTCAGGGATCTGGAAACACCATATATTTT. It yields the protein CASQGSGNTIYF.

The V call is TRBV9, the J call TRBJ2-2; 10 bases map to TRBD1. The V gene's germline CDR1 is SGDLS and CDR2 YYNGEE. V lost 3 bases to trimming and J lost 6 bases; unmatched junction nucleotides: 11. The CDR3 is made up of 17 amino acids. The CDR3 nucleotides read TGTGCCAGCAGCGCTTCGACAGGGGGCTATCCTCCCGGGGAGCTGTTTTTT. Protein: CASSASTGGYPPGELFF.

The V gene is TRBV10-3, the J gene TRBJ2-5, with TRBD1 matching 7 bases. Germline CDR1 is ENHRY and CDR2 is SYGVKD. The CDR3 covers 12 residues. V shed 8 bases and J 3 bases; nucleotides not matched to a gene: 3. The CDR3 is CAIGQGEETQYF. Written as DNA, the CDR3 is TGTGCCATCGGCCAGGGGGAAGAGACCCAGTACTTC.

V gene TRBV6-5 combines with J gene TRBJ1-6; TRBD1 is a possible D gene (5 bases). The V end was cut by 6 bases, the J end by 7 bases, with 7 bases between. The CDR3 loop spans 12 amino acids. CDR1 and CDR2 (germline): MNHEY, SVGAGI. The CDR3 spells CASRAGNSPLHF. In DNA form, the CDR3 reads TGTGCCAGCAGGGCAGGGAATTCACCCCTCCACTTT.

The rearrangement joins TRBV27 to TRBJ2-3; 12 bases are shared with TRBD2. Trimming removed 4 bases from V and 10 bases from J; junction bases left unmatched: 18. CDR1 is MNHEY and CDR2 is SMNVEV in the germline V gene (reference sequence). This CDR3 contains 18 residues. The CDR3 protein is CASSSASGGASAWLAQYF. CDR3 coding DNA: TGTGCCAGCAGTTCGGCTAGCGGGGGGGCGTCGGCGTGGCTTGCGCAGTATTTT.

The V call is TRBV6-5, the J call TRBJ2-2; D unresolved. This CDR3 region has 12 residues. Trimming removed 5 bases from V and 8 bases from J, with 9 bases in between. Looked up from germline, CDR1 is MNHEY and CDR2 is SVGAGI. CDR3 coding DNA: TGTGCCAGCAGTCCCTTGGCTGGGGAGCTGTTTTTT. Protein: CASSPLAGELFF.

The rearrangement uses TRBV2 and TRBJ1-1; maybe TRBD1 (5 bases). Germline CDR1 SNHLY, CDR2 FYNNEI. The CDR3 has 13 amino acids. V shed 2 bases and J shed 4 bases, with 8 bases lying between them. CDR3 nucleotide sequence: TGTGCCAGCAGTGAAAAGGGGTCCACTGAAGCTTTCTTT. Its translation: CASSEKGSTEAFF.

This clone was observed a handful of times. The chain joins TRBV9 to TRBJ2-5; 11 bases align to TRBD2. This CDR3 comprises 16 residues. CDR1 SGDLS and CDR2 YYNGEE come from the germline V gene. V lost 0 bases and J lost 0; bases outside the gene matches: 1. In nucleotides, the CDR3 is TGTGCCAGCAGCGTAGGACTAGCGGGGAACCAAGAGACCCAGTACTTC. Translated: CASSVGLAGNQETQYF.

This chain links TRBV28 with TRBJ1-3; D gene unclear. V shed 2 bases and J shed 4 bases, with 6 bases lying between them. Germline V lookup: CDR1 MDHEN, CDR2 SYDVKM. The CDR3 is 13 amino acids. The CDR3 region is CASSLEAGNTIYF. In DNA, the CDR3 is TGTGCCAGCAGTTTAGAGGCCGGAAACACCATATATTTT.

The rearrangement links TRBV10-3 to TRBJ2-7; a possible D gene is TRBD1 (6 bases). Trimming left V 0 bases short and J 1 base short, with 10 bases between. Germline-derived CDR1 and CDR2 are ENHRY and SYGVKD. The CDR3 runs 15 residues. CDR3 sequence: CAISESGDTSYEQYV. In DNA, the CDR3 is TGTGCCATCAGTGAGTCGGGGGACACGTCCTACGAGCAGTACGTC.

This sequence joins TRBV19 and TRBJ2-3; 7 positions agree with TRBD2. CDR3 length: 14 residues. Germline trimming cut 5 bases from V and 1 base from J; bases unmatched to any gene: 3. Germline CDR1 and CDR2: LNHDA and SQIVND (reference sequence). This CDR3 is CASSPAGGTDTQYF. CDR3 coding DNA: TGTGCCAGTAGTCCCGCGGGGGGCACAGATACGCAGTATTTT.

The V and J genes are TRBV30 and TRBJ2-6, with TRBD2 matching 9 bases. Germline V gene lookup returns CDR1 GTSNPN and CDR2 SVGIG (reference sequence). J gave up 0 bases and V 4 bases, and 4 bases lay outside the gene matches. This CDR3 has 16 residues. CDR3: CAWTSGVSSGANVLTF. The CDR3 nucleotides are TGTGCCTGGACTAGCGGGGTTTCCTCTGGGGCCAACGTCCTGACTTTC.

The V call is TRBV5-1, the J call TRBJ1-3; weak D call: TRBD1 (6 bases). The CDR3 is made up of 14 amino acids. V lost 7 bases to trimming and J lost 1 base, with 12 bases between them. CDR1 is SGHRS and CDR2 is YFSETQ in the germline V gene. CDR3: CASVGGPSGNTIYF. The CDR3 bases are TGCGCCAGCGTAGGGGGTCCTTCTGGAAACACCATATATTTT.

This clone is a singleton in its sample. CDR3: CASSHAFTGTSGHYEQYF. The CDR3 DNA follows: TGCGCCAGCAGCCACGCTTTTACCGGGACTAGCGGCCACTACGAGCAGTACTTC. The V gene is TRBV4-3, the J gene TRBJ2-7, with 11 bases aligning to TRBD2. This CDR3 contains 18 residues. Germline assignment: CDR1 LGHNA and CDR2 YSLEER. V trimming: 3 bases; J trimming: 3 bases; junction bases outside the gene matches: 13.

The V gene is TRBV4-3, the J gene TRBJ1-1; 11 bases are shared with TRBD1. The CDR3 covers 17 residues. Trimming took 0 bases from V and 5 from J; bases not matched to a gene: 8. The germline CDR1 and CDR2 sequences are LGHNA and YSLEER. The DNA for the CDR3 is TGCGCCAGCAGCCAAGATAGTGGGGGACAGGGGGGAACTGAAGCTTTCTTT. This sequence encodes CASSQDSGGQGGTEAFF.

This chain links TRBV4-3 with TRBJ2-4; 9 bases are a match to TRBD1. Germline CDR1 LGHNA, CDR2 YSLEER. Trimming cost V 0 bases and J 9 bases; bases outside gene matches: 3. The CDR3 spans 14 residues. The CDR3 region is CASSQETGGSIQYF. The CDR3 nucleotides are TGCGCCAGCAGCCAAGAAACAGGGGGCAGCATTCAGTACTTC.